This record covers a single TCR beta chain. The antigen is undetermined. The source of the sample is a study of T-cell reconstitution after alpha-beta-depleted transplantation in children. Study-level points and caveats: Newly made T cells mostly supplied T-cell counts and diversity one year after transplant.

Trimming at V came to 6 bases and at J to 5 bases, leaving 9 bases not matched to a gene. This CDR3 is 14 amino acids long. Germline loops: CDR1 DFQATT, CDR2 SNEGSKA (reference sequence). Molecular barcoding with unique molecular identifiers was used for the TCRbeta library. TCRdb processed the PCR reads anew with MiXCR; each CDR3 protein has one entry. This table has 90,000 to 100,000 distinct CDR3 sequences, more than 20% appearing once. The input for sequencing was PBMCs, taken before TCRalphabeta/CD19-depleted stem cell transplant. The clonotype comes from a boy between 2 and 15 years old with acute lymphoblastic leukemia, due to receive a stem cell transplant. This sequence joins TRBV20-1 and TRBJ2-7; 11 bases are shared with TRBD2. The CDR3: CSAWGLAEGHEQYF. The CDR3 DNA is TGCAGTGCCTGGGGACTAGCGGAGGGACACGAGCAGTACTTC.